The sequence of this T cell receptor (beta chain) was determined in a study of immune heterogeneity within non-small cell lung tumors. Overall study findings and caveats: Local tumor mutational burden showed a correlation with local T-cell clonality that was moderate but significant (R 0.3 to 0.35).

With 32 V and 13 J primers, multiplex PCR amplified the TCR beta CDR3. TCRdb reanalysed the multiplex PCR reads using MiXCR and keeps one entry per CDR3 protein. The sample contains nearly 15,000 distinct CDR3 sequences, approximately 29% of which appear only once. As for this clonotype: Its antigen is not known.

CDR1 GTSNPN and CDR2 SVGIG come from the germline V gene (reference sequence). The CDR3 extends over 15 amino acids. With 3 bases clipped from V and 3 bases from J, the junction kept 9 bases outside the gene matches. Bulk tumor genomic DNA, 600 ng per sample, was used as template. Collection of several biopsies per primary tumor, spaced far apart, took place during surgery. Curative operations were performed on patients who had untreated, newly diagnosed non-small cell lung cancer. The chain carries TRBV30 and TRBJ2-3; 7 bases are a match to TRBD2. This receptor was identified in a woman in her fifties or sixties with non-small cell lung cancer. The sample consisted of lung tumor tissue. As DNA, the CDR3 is TGTGCCTGGAGCCTCGAGTCGCGGGGGACAGATACGCAGTATTTT. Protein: CAWSLESRGTDTQYF.